Described below is a single TCR beta chain sequence and its context. At least 6.5 million PBMCs were isolated per sample. The second PCR ran about 7 to 12 cycles with a sample-barcoded 5' primer and J-beta primers. Researchers report that a template-switch adaptor with 12 random nucleotides tagged each cDNA molecule. A single record per CDR3 protein comes from TCRdb applying MiXCR to the 5' RACE reads. Of approximately 820,000 distinct CDR3 sequences listed, approximately 44% are singletons. These data originate in a study of blood T cells in healthy people across ages. This sequence originates from a man aged 60-69 years in good health. Sequenced: blood.

The chain's CDR3 is CASSLRGIHTGELFF. The CDR3 bases are TGTGCCAGCAGTTTACGAGGGATACACACCGGGGAGCTGTTTTTT. V is TRBV12-3 or TRBV12-4 and J is TRBJ2-2; D is possibly TRBD2 (5 bases). CDR3 length equals 15 residues. The V end was cut by 2 bases, the J end by 3 bases, with 10 bases between.